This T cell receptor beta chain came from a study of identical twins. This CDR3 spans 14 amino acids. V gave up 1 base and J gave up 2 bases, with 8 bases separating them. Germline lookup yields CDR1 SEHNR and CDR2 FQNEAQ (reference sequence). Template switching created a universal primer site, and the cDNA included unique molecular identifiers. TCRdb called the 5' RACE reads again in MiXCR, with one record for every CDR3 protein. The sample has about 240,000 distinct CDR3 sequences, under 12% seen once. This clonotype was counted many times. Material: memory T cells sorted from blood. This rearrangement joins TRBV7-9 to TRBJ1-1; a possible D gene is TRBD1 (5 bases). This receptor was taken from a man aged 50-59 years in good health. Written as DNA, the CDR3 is TGTGCCAGCAGCTTAGGGGGCGACAACACTGAAGCTTTCTTT. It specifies CASSLGGDNTEAFF.